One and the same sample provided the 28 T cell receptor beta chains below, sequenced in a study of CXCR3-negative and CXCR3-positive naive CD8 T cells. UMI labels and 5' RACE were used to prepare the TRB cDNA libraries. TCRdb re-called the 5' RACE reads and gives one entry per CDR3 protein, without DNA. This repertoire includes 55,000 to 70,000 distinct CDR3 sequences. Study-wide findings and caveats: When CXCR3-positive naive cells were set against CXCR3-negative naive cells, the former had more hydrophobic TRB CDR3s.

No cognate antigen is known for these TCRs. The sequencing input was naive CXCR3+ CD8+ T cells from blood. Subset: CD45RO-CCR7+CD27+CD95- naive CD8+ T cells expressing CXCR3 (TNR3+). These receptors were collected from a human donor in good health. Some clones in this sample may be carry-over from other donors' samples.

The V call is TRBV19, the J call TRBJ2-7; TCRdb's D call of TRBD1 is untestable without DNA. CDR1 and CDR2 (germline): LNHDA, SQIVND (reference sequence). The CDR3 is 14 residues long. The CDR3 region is CASSITGASYEQYF. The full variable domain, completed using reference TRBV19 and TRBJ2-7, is DGGITQSPKYLFRKEGQNVTLSCEQNLNHDAMYWYRQDPGQGLRLIYYSQIVNDFQKGDIAEGYSVSREKKESFPLTVTSAQKNPTAFYLCASSITGASYEQYFGPGTRLTVT.

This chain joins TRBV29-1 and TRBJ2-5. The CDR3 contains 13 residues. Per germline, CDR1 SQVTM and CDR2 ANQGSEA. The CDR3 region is CSVDHWGQETQYF.

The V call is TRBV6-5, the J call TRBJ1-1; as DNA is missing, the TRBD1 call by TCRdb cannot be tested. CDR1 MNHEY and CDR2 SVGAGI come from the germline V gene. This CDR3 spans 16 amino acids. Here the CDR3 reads CASSPLTELLNTEAFF.

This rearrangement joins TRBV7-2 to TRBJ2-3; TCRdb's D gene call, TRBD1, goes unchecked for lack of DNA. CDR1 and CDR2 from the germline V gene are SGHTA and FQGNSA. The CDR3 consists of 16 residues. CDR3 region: CASSPFSGTGADTQYF. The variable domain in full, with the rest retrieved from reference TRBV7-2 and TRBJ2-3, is GAGVSQSPSNKVTEKGKDVELRCDPISGHTALYWYRQSLGQGLEFLIYFQGNSAPDKSGLPSDRFSAERTGGSVSTLTIQRTQQEDSAVYLCASSPFSGTGADTQYFGPGTRLTVL.

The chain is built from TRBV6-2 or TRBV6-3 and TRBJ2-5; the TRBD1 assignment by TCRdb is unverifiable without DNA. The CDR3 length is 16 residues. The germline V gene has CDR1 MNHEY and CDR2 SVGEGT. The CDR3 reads CASGYQGQGAAETQYF.

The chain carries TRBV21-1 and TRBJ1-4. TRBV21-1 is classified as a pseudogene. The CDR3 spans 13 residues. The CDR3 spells CASSGKPTEKLFF.

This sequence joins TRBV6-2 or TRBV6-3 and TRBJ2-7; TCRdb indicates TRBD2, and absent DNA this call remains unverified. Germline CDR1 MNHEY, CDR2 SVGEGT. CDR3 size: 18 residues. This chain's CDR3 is CASSSSDPGLKPSYEQYF.

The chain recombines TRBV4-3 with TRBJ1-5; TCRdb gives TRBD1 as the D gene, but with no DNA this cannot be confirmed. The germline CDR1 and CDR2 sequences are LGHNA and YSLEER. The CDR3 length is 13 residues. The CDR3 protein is CASSAGNGQPQHF.

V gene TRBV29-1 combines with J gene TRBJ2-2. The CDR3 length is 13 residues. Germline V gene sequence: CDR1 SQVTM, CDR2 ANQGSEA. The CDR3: CSGEQANTGELFF.

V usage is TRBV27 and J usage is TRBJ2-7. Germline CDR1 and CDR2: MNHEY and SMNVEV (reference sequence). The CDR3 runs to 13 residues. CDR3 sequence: CASSFESLDEQYF.

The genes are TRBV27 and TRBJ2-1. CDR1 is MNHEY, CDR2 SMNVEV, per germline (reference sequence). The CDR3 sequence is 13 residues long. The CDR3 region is CASKRGSSNEQFF.

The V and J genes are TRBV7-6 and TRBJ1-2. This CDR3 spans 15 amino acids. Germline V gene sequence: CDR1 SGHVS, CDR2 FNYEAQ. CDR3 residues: CASSPLDLSNYGYTF.

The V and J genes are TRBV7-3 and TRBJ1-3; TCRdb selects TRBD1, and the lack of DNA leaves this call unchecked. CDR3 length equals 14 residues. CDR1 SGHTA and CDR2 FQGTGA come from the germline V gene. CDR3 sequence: CASSQTGAGNTIYF.

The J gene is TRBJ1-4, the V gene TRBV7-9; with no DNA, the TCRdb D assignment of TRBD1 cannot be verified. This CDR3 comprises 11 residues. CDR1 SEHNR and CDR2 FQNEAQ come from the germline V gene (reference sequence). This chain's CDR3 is CASSGGEKLFF.

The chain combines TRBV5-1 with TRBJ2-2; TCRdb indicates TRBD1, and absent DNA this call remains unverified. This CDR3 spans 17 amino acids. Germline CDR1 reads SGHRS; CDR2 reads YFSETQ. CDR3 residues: CASSFLRTGSDTGELFF.

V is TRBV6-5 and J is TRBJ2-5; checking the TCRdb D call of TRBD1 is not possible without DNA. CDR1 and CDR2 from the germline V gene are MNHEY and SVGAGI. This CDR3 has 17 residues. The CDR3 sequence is CASSYSGPPSAEETQYF.

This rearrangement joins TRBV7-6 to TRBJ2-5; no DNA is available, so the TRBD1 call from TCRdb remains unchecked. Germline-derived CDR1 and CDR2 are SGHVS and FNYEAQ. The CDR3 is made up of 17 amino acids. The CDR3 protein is CASSRYSGTGEQETQYF.

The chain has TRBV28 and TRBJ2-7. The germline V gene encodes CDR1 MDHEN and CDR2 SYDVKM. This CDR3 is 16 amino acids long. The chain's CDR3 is CASSPISRLPSYEQYF. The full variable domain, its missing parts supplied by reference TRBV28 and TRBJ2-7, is DVKVTQSSRYLVKRTGEKVFLECVQDMDHENMFWYRQDPGLGLRLIYFSYDVKMKEKGDIPEGYSVSREKKERFSLILESASTNQTSMYLCASSPISRLPSYEQYFGPGTRLTVT.

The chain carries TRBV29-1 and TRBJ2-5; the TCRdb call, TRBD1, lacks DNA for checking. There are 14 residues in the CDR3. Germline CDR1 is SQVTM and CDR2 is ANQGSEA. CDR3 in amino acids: CSVETPDREETQYF. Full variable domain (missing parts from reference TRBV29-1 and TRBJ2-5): SAVISQKPSRDICQRGTSLTIQCQVDSQVTMMFWYRQQPGQSLTLIATANQGSEATYESGFVIDKFPISRPNLTFSTLTVSNMSPEDSSIYLCSVETPDREETQYFGPGTRLLVL.

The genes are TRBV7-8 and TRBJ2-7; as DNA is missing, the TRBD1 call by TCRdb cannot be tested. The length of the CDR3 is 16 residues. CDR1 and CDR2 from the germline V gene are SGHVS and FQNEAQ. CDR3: CASSSIPQGMSYEQYF.

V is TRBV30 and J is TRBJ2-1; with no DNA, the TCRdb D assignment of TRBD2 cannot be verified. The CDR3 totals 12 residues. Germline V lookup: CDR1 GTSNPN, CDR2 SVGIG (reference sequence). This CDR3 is CAWSSWEDEQFF.

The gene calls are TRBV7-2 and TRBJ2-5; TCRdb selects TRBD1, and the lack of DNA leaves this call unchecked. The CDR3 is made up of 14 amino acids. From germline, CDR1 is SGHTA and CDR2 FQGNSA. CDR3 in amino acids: CASSPVVGVETQYF.

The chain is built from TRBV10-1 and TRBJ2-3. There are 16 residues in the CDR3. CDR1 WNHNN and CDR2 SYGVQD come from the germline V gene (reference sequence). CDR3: CASSFSCSGGTDTQYF.

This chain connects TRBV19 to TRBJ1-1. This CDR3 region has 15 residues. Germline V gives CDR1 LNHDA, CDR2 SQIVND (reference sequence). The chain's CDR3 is CASSILGSMNTEAFF.

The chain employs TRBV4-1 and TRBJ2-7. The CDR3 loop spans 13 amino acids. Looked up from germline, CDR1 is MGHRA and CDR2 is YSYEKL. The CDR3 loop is CASGQDLFYEQYF.

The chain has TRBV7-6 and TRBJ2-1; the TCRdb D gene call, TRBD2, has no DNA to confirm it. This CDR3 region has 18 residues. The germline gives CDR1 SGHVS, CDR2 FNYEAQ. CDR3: CASAQTPGLAGGLGEQFF.

This CDR3 is CASSLDAVNYGYTF. The chain uses TRBV7-6 and TRBJ1-2. The length of the CDR3 is 14 residues. Germline V gene lookup returns CDR1 SGHVS and CDR2 FNYEAQ. Drawing the rest from reference TRBV7-6 and TRBJ1-2, the complete variable domain is GAGVSQSPRYKVTKRGQDVALRCDPISGHVSLYWYRQALGQGPEFLTYFNYEAQQDKSGLPNDRFSAERPEGSISTLTIQRTEQRDSAMYRCASSLDAVNYGYTFGSGTRLTVV.

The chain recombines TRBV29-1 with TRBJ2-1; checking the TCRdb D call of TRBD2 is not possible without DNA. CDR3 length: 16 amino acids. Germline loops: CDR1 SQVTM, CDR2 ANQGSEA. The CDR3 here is CSLAGGHGRSYNEQFF.